This entry lists 32 T cell receptor beta chains sequenced from one sample in a study of T-cell reconstitution after alpha-beta-depleted transplantation in children. Molecular barcoding with unique molecular identifiers was used for the TCRbeta library. TCRdb fed the PCR reads into MiXCR, producing one record per CDR3 protein. The sample has approximately 390,000 distinct CDR3 sequences; 11% are singletons. Source: PBMCs from the stem cell graft donor, taken from the stem cell graft. The source of these receptors is a human donor who donated a stem cell graft to a child with acute myeloid leukemia.

Ten or more counts support this clonotype. This chain links TRBV11-2 with TRBJ2-1; TRBD2 aligns across 13 bases. J was trimmed by 10 bases and V by 4 bases; bases with no gene match: 16. Germline CDR1 SGHAT, CDR2 FQNNGV. This CDR3 contains 18 residues. CDR3 DNA sequence: TGTGCCAGCAGCTCAGTAGTGGGGACTAGCGGGATGGGAGGGGAGCAGTTCTTC. It codes for CASSSVVGTSGMGGEQFF.

The table lists this clonotype with a few counts. The chain carries TRBV4-3 and TRBJ2-1; 13 positions match TRBD2. With V trimmed by 4 bases and J by 9 bases, 9 bases remained unmatched. The CDR3 is made up of 16 amino acids. Germline V lookup: CDR1 LGHNA, CDR2 YSLEER. The CDR3 loop is CASSPRWTSGRGEQFF. The CDR3 bases are TGCGCCAGCAGCCCCAGGTGGACTAGCGGGAGAGGTGAGCAGTTCTTC.

This rearrangement joins TRBV5-1 to TRBJ2-7, with unresolved D. Germline V gene sequence: CDR1 SGHRS, CDR2 YFSETQ. V gave up 2 bases and J gave up 0 bases, with 15 bases separating them. This CDR3 has 16 amino acids. The CDR3, as DNA: TGCGCCAGCAGCTTATCAGTGGTAGGGAACTCCTACGAGCAGTACTTC. Translation gives CASSLSVVGNSYEQYF.

This clonotype has at least ten counts. One end of the junction does not line up with germline, which may come from a read error. This chain connects TRBV5-1 to TRBJ2-5; D is ambiguous. From germline, CDR1 is SGHRS and CDR2 YFSETQ. The CDR3 contains 13 residues. CDR3 in DNA: TGTGCCAGCAGTTTGGTCGCAGAAGAGACCCAGTACTTC. Its protein product is CASSLVAEETQYF.

This clonotype was found a few times. V and J are TRBV9 and TRBJ2-1; D gene uncertain. V was shortened by 4 bases and J by 10 bases, with 15 bases between the two germline ends. This CDR3 has 13 residues. The germline V gene has CDR1 SGDLS and CDR2 YYNGEE. The CDR3 sequence: CASSPQSAREQFF. In DNA, the CDR3 is TGTGCCAGCAGCCCCCAATCCGCCCGGGAGCAGTTCTTC.

This clonotype has at least ten counts. This sequence joins TRBV6-6 and TRBJ2-3; 9 bases agree with TRBD1. The length of the CDR3 is 16 residues. The V gene's germline CDR1 is MNHNY and CDR2 SVGAGI (reference sequence). V lost 4 bases, J lost 5 bases, and 10 bases stayed unmatched. Here the CDR3 reads CASSSPRQGDGDTQYF. The CDR3 bases are TGTGCCAGCAGTTCCCCCCGACAGGGGGACGGAGATACGCAGTATTTT.

In this sample, this clonotype turned up a few times. The V call is TRBV27, the J call TRBJ2-5, with D maybe TRBD1 (6 bases). Germline V lookup: CDR1 MNHEY, CDR2 SMNVEV (reference sequence). V dropped 2 bases and J dropped 5 bases, with 15 bases sitting between them. The CDR3 length is 15 residues. The CDR3 sequence: CASSLEGRGGETQYF. The CDR3 region has the DNA TGTGCCAGCAGTTTAGAGGGCAGGGGCGGGGAGACCCAGTACTTC.

This clonotype was found many times. The V gene is TRBV20-1, the J gene TRBJ2-5, with 10 bases identical to TRBD2. CDR3 length: 16 residues. Germline V gene lookup returns CDR1 DFQATT and CDR2 SNEGSKA (reference sequence). After removal of 4 bases from V and 5 bases from J, the junction contained 13 bases not matched to a gene. The CDR3 loop is CSAMGTSEVWEETQYF. CDR3 nucleotides: TGCAGTGCTATGGGGACTAGCGAAGTATGGGAGGAGACCCAGTACTTC.

In this sample, this clonotype turned up many times. The rearrangement links TRBV10-3 to TRBJ2-5; TRBD1 aligns across 9 bases. The length of the CDR3 is 14 residues. Trimming cost V 7 bases and J 5 bases; bases outside gene matches: 8. Germline V gene data show CDR1 as ENHRY and CDR2 as SYGVKD. This CDR3 reads CAINEQGAEETQYF. The CDR3 coding sequence is TGTGCCATCAATGAACAGGGGGCGGAGGAGACCCAGTACTTC.

This chain uses TRBV29-1 with TRBJ1-4; possible D gene TRBD1, 5 bases. Trimming removed 7 bases from V and 0 bases from J, with 6 bases in between. This CDR3 has 12 amino acids. Per germline, CDR1 SQVTM and CDR2 ANQGSEA. As DNA, the CDR3 is TGCAGCGCGACAGCAACTAATGAAAAACTGTTTTTT. It codes for CSATATNEKLFF.

In its sample, this clonotype was seen a few times. V usage is TRBV29-1 and J usage is TRBJ2-5; weak D call: TRBD1 (5 bases). Deletions cut 1 base from V and 1 base from J, with 7 bases between. The CDR3 spans 13 residues. Germline CDR1 and CDR2: SQVTM and ANQGSEA. CDR3 sequence: CSVEAGFQETQYF. In nucleotides, the CDR3 is TGCAGCGTTGAAGCAGGGTTCCAAGAGACCCAGTACTTC.

This chain uses TRBV7-2 with TRBJ1-2, with 12 bases lining up with TRBD1. V was clipped by 8 bases and J by 5 bases; unmatched bases: 6. Germline V gives CDR1 SGHTA, CDR2 FQGNSA. This CDR3 contains 14 residues. The CDR3 loop is CASLRGQGAYGYTF. DNA for the CDR3: TGTGCCAGCCTCAGGGGACAGGGGGCTTATGGCTACACCTTC.

This clonotype was counted at least ten times. This CDR3 is CASSLQGGSDEKLFF. For the CDR3, the DNA is TGTGCCAGCAGCTTACAAGGGGGTTCCGATGAAAAACTGTTTTTT. V gene TRBV9 combines with J gene TRBJ1-4, with a tentative D call TRBD1 (6 bases). Per germline, CDR1 SGDLS and CDR2 YYNGEE. V lost 4 bases and J lost 6, with 16 bases in between. The CDR3 loop spans 15 amino acids.

This clonotype was picked up a small number of times. The genes are TRBV12-3 or TRBV12-4 and TRBJ2-7; a weak D match, TRBD1 (5 bases). The CDR3 is 14 residues long. Deletions cut 5 bases from V and 6 bases from J, with 17 bases between. The CDR3 spells CASSQSLQGREQYV. The CDR3 coding sequence is TGTGCCAGCAGTCAAAGCCTGCAGGGTCGCGAGCAGTACGTC.

V usage is TRBV20-1 and J usage is TRBJ1-1; D possibly corresponds to TRBD1 (6 bases). Per germline, CDR1 DFQATT and CDR2 SNEGSKA (reference sequence). The CDR3 has 17 residues. Trimming stripped 0 bases from V and 5 bases from J, with 22 bases between. The CDR3 DNA reads as TGCAGTGCTAGAGATGTGGGGGTCAGGGGTCGAAGGACTGAAGCTTTCTTT. Translated: CSARDVGVRGRRTEAFF.

The rearrangement joins TRBV20-1 to TRBJ2-7; D may match TRBD1 or TRBD2 (5 bases each). The germline CDR1 and CDR2 sequences are DFQATT and SNEGSKA (reference sequence). V was shortened by 3 bases and J by 7 bases, with 19 bases between the two germline ends. The CDR3 has 14 residues. The CDR3 DNA reads as TGCAGTGCTAGCCTGGGGACCGGGGCTAGGGAGCAGTACTTC. Amino acids: CSASLGTGAREQYF.

About this clonotype itself: Germline and junction disagree at one end, which may indicate a read error. The rearrangement uses TRBV15 and TRBJ1-2; D gene unclear. The CDR3 has 13 amino acids. Germline values: CDR1 LNHNV, CDR2 YYDKDF (reference sequence). CDR3 nucleotide sequence: TGTGCCACCAGCAGCGGGGAAGGGTATGGCTACCCCTTC. It yields the protein CATSSGEGYGYPF.

The chain recombines TRBV20-1 with TRBJ2-3; 10 nucleotides align to TRBD2. After removal of 0 bases from V and 7 bases from J, the junction contained 7 bases not matched to a gene. Germline CDR1 is DFQATT and CDR2 is SNEGSKA (reference sequence). CDR3 length: 15 amino acids. DNA for the CDR3: TGCAGTGCTAGAGATCCTAGCGGGGGATTGAATACGCAGTATTTT. It encodes CSARDPSGGLNTQYF.

The CDR3 DNA is TGTGCCAGCAGCCAAGACTTGAACAATGAGCAGTTCTTC. As protein: CASSQDLNNEQFF. This rearrangement joins TRBV3-1 to TRBJ2-1; D call uncertain. CDR1 is LGHDT and CDR2 is YNNKEL in the germline V gene (reference sequence). CDR3 length equals 13 residues. Trimming removed 0 bases from V and 5 bases from J, with 5 bases in between.

The chain carries TRBV12-3 or TRBV12-4 and TRBJ2-3; no clear D. Trimming left V 3 bases short and J 6 bases short, with 13 bases between. The CDR3 sequence is 14 residues long. CDR3 loop: CASSFFLSGDTQYF. The CDR3 DNA sequence: TGTGCCAGCAGTTTTTTTTTGTCCGGCGATACGCAGTATTTT.

This clonotype was seen only a few times. The chain recombines TRBV5-1 with TRBJ1-4, with a tentative D call TRBD1 (5 bases). The V gene lost 4 bases and the J gene lost 5 bases, with 12 bases spanning the gap. From germline, CDR1 is SGHRS and CDR2 YFSETQ. This CDR3 contains 14 residues. The CDR3 is CASSPGRNNEKLFF. Written as DNA, the CDR3 is TGCGCCAGCAGCCCGGGACGGAACAATGAAAAACTGTTTTTT.

The chain combines TRBV19 with TRBJ2-3; the match to TRBD1 covers 8 bases. The junction had 11 bases not matched to a gene; V was cut back by 3 bases and J by 3 bases. Germline V gene lookup returns CDR1 LNHDA and CDR2 SQIVND (reference sequence). The CDR3 runs 17 residues. For the CDR3, the DNA is TGTGCCAGTAGTATGGCCGGTTGGGGGACAGGAACAGATACGCAGTATTTT. Residues: CASSMAGWGTGTDTQYF. Supplemented by reference TRBV19 and TRBJ2-3, the full variable domain reads DGGITQSPKYLFRKEGQNVTLSCEQNLNHDAMYWYRQDPGQGLRLIYYSQIVNDFQKGDIAEGYSVSREKKESFPLTVTSAQKNPTAFYLCASSMAGWGTGTDTQYFGPGTRLTVL.

There are a few counts of this clonotype. The chain joins TRBV20-1 to TRBJ2-5; D is uncertain. The germline CDR1 and CDR2 sequences are DFQATT and SNEGSKA (reference sequence). V was pared by 0 bases and J by 5 bases, with 13 bases between. CDR3 length equals 14 residues. CDR3 in amino acids: CSARDNSAGETQYF. In DNA, the CDR3 is TGCAGTGCTAGAGATAACAGCGCTGGGGAGACCCAGTACTTC.

J is TRBJ2-7 and V is TRBV12-3 or TRBV12-4; D unclear. CDR3 length: 12 amino acids. Deletions cut 2 bases from V and 6 bases from J, with 8 bases between. The CDR3 DNA is TGTGCCAGCAGTTTAACAGCTTTCGAGCAGTACTTC. This sequence encodes CASSLTAFEQYF.

This clonotype was counted between two and nine times. The V and J genes are TRBV7-9 and TRBJ1-2; D is ambiguous. The germline V gene has CDR1 SEHNR and CDR2 FQNEAQ (reference sequence). This CDR3 is 14 amino acids long. The V and J ends lost 1 base and 10 bases respectively, with 16 bases between them. For the CDR3, the DNA is TGTGCCAGCAGCTTAGGGCAGACGGGCGCCCTCTACACCTTC. Translated: CASSLGQTGALYTF.

This clonotype was recorded a few times. The chain is built from TRBV20-1 and TRBJ2-3; perhaps TRBD2 as D (5 bases). The V end was cut by 1 base, the J end by 2 bases, with 13 bases between. Germline CDR1 is DFQATT and CDR2 is SNEGSKA (reference sequence). The CDR3 has 15 amino acids. For the CDR3, the DNA is TGCAGTGCTAGAGTTGGCGGGTGGAACACAGATACGCAGTATTTT. It encodes CSARVGGWNTDTQYF.

This clonotype was detected only a few times. The chain employs TRBV21-1 and TRBJ2-7. TRBV21-1 is recorded as a pseudogene. This CDR3 region has 15 residues. The CDR3 loop is CASSDLRLKVYEQYF. DNA for the CDR3: TGTGCCAGCAGCGACCTAAGACTCAAAGTCTACGAGCAGTACTTC.

The V and J genes are TRBV10-1 and TRBJ2-3; 7 bases line up with TRBD2. The CDR3 totals 13 residues. Trimming took 4 bases from V and 7 from J; bases not matched to a gene: 5. Germline CDR1 WNHNN, CDR2 SYGVQD (reference sequence). In DNA form, the CDR3 reads TGCGCCAGCAGTGCCGGGGGAGGGAATACGCAGTATTTT. This gives the protein CASSAGGGNTQYF.

The table lists this clonotype with a few counts. The J gene is TRBJ2-1, the V gene TRBV18, with TRBD1 identical over 7 bases. V trimming: 6 bases; J trimming: 8 bases; junction bases outside the gene matches: 10. Germline V gene data show CDR1 as KGHSH and CDR2 as LQKENI. The CDR3 covers 14 residues. CDR3 residues: CASSPSGGRDEQFF. DNA for the CDR3: TGTGCCAGCTCCCCTTCAGGGGGAAGGGATGAGCAGTTCTTC.

This clonotype was picked up a small number of times. This chain uses TRBV29-1 with TRBJ2-5, with D possibly being TRBD2 (7 bases). Per the germline V gene, CDR1 is SQVTM and CDR2 is ANQGSEA. The CDR3 consists of 15 residues. V was trimmed by 5 bases and J by 6 bases, leaving 22 bases between them. Here the CDR3 DNA reads TGCAGCGTTTCTCCCACTGGCGGGGGCTGGAAGACCCAGTACTTC. This codes for CSVSPTGGGWKTQYF. Variable domain in full (rest from reference TRBV29-1 and TRBJ2-5): SAVISQKPSRDICQRGTSLTIQCQVDSQVTMMFWYRQQPGQSLTLIATANQGSEATYESGFVIDKFPISRPNLTFSTLTVSNMSPEDSSIYLCSVSPTGGGWKTQYFGPGTRLLVL.

The rearrangement uses TRBV7-9 and TRBJ1-1, with TRBD1 identical over 7 bases. The CDR3 extends over 15 amino acids. Per germline, CDR1 SEHNR and CDR2 FQNEAQ (reference sequence). V was pared by 5 bases and J by 1 base, with 7 bases of the junction left unmatched. Here the CDR3 DNA reads TGTGCCAGCAGCCTACGCCAGGGGGGGAACACTGAAGCTTTCTTT. This encodes CASSLRQGGNTEAFF.

In this sample, this clonotype turned up a few times. The rearrangement links TRBV10-3 to TRBJ2-3, with a possible D match to TRBD1 (5 bases). The germline CDR1 and CDR2 sequences are ENHRY and SYGVKD. V gave up 0 bases and J gave up 4 bases, with 11 bases separating them. CDR3 length equals 15 residues. CDR3 sequence: CAISESRKGSDTQYF. The CDR3 bases are TGTGCCATCAGTGAGTCGAGAAAGGGGTCAGATACGCAGTATTTT.